The next 24 T cell receptor beta chains were all read from a single sample in a study of T cells in Graves' hyperthyroidism and ophthalmopathy. Researchers took RNA transcripts and amplified the TCR beta CDR3 regions from them. With the HTBI primer set, the TCR CDR3 went through a first round of RT-PCR. TCRdb itself ran the multiplex PCR reads through MiXCR, one entry per CDR3 protein. The data show hundreds of thousands of distinct CDR3 sequences, over 12% seen once. Sequenced: blood. The receptors here all came from a man aged 18 to 29 with Graves' ophthalmopathy.

This clonotype showed up many times. The gene calls are TRBV6-1 and TRBJ2-1; a possible D gene is TRBD2 (6 bases). The CDR3 has 14 amino acids. Per the germline V gene, CDR1 is MNHNS and CDR2 is SASEGT. V was trimmed by 2 bases and J by 6 bases, leaving 11 bases between them. CDR3 bases: TGTGCCAGCAGTGAACCTGCGGGGAGCAATGAGCAGTTCTTC. This codes for CASSEPAGSNEQFF.

This clonotype was counted ten times or more. A much larger clone lies a single base off, so this may be a read error. V usage is TRBV7-3 and J usage is TRBJ1-1, with D possibly TRBD1 on 5 matching bases. The germline gives CDR1 SGHTA, CDR2 FQGTGA. The CDR3 runs to 13 residues. V was clipped by 1 base and J by 3 bases, with 6 bases between them. CDR3 residues: CASSLRGDTEAFF. The CDR3 DNA reads as TGTGCCAGCAGCTTAAGGGGGGACACTGAAGCTTTCTTT.

This clonotype has a count of ten or more. The V call is TRBV9, the J call TRBJ1-1; tentatively, D is TRBD1 (5 bases). CDR1 is SGDLS and CDR2 is YYNGEE in the germline V gene. V was trimmed by 3 bases and J by 3 bases, leaving 9 bases between them. The CDR3 is 13 residues long. The CDR3 is CASSEIGDTEAFF. CDR3 DNA sequence: TGTGCCAGCAGCGAGATAGGGGACACTGAAGCTTTCTTT.

Many counts were recorded for this clonotype. The chain links TRBV7-2 to TRBJ2-7; D perhaps matches TRBD1 (5 bases). Germline CDR1 SGHTA, CDR2 FQGNSA. The CDR3 consists of 13 residues. The V gene lost 3 bases and the J gene lost 3 bases, with 9 bases spanning the gap. This CDR3 reads CASSFDRNYEQYF. DNA for the CDR3: TGTGCCAGCAGCTTCGACAGAAACTACGAGCAGTACTTC. The full variable domain, with the rest looked up from reference TRBV7-2 and TRBJ2-7, is GAGVSQSPSNKVTEKGKDVELRCDPISGHTALYWYRQSLGQGLEFLIYFQGNSAPDKSGLPSDRFSAERTGGSVSTLTIQRTQQEDSAVYLCASSFDRNYEQYFGPGTRLTVT.

The chain joins TRBV7-8 to TRBJ2-1, with 9 nucleotides matching TRBD2. CDR1 and CDR2 (germline): SGHVS, FQNEAQ. V shed 1 base and J 6 bases; nucleotides not matched to a gene: 7. The CDR3 length is 16 residues. The CDR3 here is CASSLVAGGRPNEQFF. The DNA of the CDR3 is TGTGCCAGCAGCTTAGTGGCGGGGGGGCGACCCAATGAGCAGTTCTTC.

This clonotype has at least ten counts. CDR3 nucleotides: TGTGCCAGGGGGGGGGGGATTTTCGCAGATACGCAGTATTTT. Translation: CARGGGIFADTQYF. This sequence joins TRBV2 and TRBJ2-3, with 7 positions matching TRBD2. V gave up 9 bases and J gave up 4 bases; unmatched junction bases: 10. The CDR3 is made up of 14 amino acids. Germline V gives CDR1 SNHLY, CDR2 FYNNEI.

This clonotype showed up many times. The gene calls are TRBV14 and TRBJ2-7, with 15 nucleotides matching TRBD2. This CDR3 comprises 19 residues. CDR1 and CDR2 from the germline V gene are SGHDN and FVKESK. With V trimmed by 1 base and J by 5 bases, 12 bases remained unmatched. The CDR3 is CASSQVWTSGRALSNEQYF. In nucleotides, the CDR3 is TGTGCCAGCAGCCAAGTTTGGACTAGCGGGAGGGCCTTGAGTAACGAGCAGTACTTC.

As to this clonotype: This could be a read error, since a much larger clone is one nucleotide away. This sequence joins TRBV25-1 and TRBJ1-5; TRBD1 might be the D (5 bases). Germline CDR1 and CDR2: MGHDK and SYGVNS. V was clipped by 3 bases and J by 0 bases, with 15 bases between them. The CDR3 is made up of 17 amino acids. For the CDR3, the DNA is TGTGCCAGCAGTGACGTCGAGACAGAAGATAGCAATCAGCCCCAGCATTTT. This encodes CASSDVETEDSNQPQHF.

V is TRBV19 and J is TRBJ2-3; 10 bases are a match to TRBD2. V shed 3 bases, J shed 1 base, and the junction held 4 bases outside the gene matches. The length of the CDR3 is 16 residues. From germline, CDR1 is LNHDA and CDR2 SQIVND (reference sequence). The CDR3 region is CASSISAGGRTDTQYF. The DNA of the CDR3 is TGTGCCAGTAGTATTTCAGCGGGGGGGCGCACAGATACGCAGTATTTT.

This clonotype has at least ten counts. The chain combines TRBV11-2 with TRBJ2-7; 8 nucleotides match TRBD2. Per the germline V gene, CDR1 is SGHAT and CDR2 is FQNNGV. This CDR3 has 17 amino acids. The V gene end was trimmed by 0 bases and the J gene end by 1 base; junction bases not matched to a gene: 8. The CDR3 bases are TGTGCCAGCAGCTTAGAGTGGAGCGGGAGTGCGTCCTACGAGCAGTACTTC. This codes for CASSLEWSGSASYEQYF.

The chain uses TRBV12-3 or TRBV12-4 and TRBJ2-3, with 11 positions matching TRBD2. V dropped 4 bases and J dropped 3; count of bases not matched to a gene: 9. The CDR3 extends over 17 amino acids. The DNA of the CDR3 is TGTGCCAGCAGTTCCACAGTAGCGGGGGGGCTGACAGATACGCAGTATTTT. Translating it yields CASSSTVAGGLTDTQYF.

This clonotype was found many times. This sequence joins TRBV11-2 and TRBJ2-3; TRBD2 matches 7 bases. Trimming took 4 bases from V and 2 from J; bases not matched to a gene: 9. Germline values: CDR1 SGHAT, CDR2 FQNNGV. The CDR3 sequence is 16 residues long. CDR3 in DNA: TGTGCCAGCAGCTCACACCTGCGGGGGTTCACAGATACGCAGTATTTT. Its protein product is CASSSHLRGFTDTQYF.

This clonotype was seen more than once but under ten times. This rearrangement joins TRBV30 to TRBJ2-3, with a tentative D call TRBD2 (6 bases). V dropped 3 bases and J dropped 5 bases, with 27 bases sitting between them. Germline loops: CDR1 GTSNPN, CDR2 SVGIG (reference sequence). The CDR3 has 18 amino acids. CDR3 residues: CAWSWGLFVRGRVDTQYF. For the CDR3, the DNA is TGTGCCTGGAGCTGGGGTCTCTTTGTGCGGGGTCGTGTAGATACGCAGTATTTT.

V gene TRBV19 combines with J gene TRBJ2-7, with 8 nucleotides matching TRBD1. This CDR3 contains 13 residues. Germline CDR1 LNHDA, CDR2 SQIVND (reference sequence). The trim removed 7 bases at V and 5 bases at J, leaving 7 bases unmatched. This CDR3 reads CASTGGAKDEQYF. In nucleotides, the CDR3 is TGTGCCAGTACAGGGGGCGCGAAAGACGAGCAGTACTTC.

This clonotype was seen a handful of times. This chain links TRBV6-2 or TRBV6-3 with TRBJ2-1; D might be TRBD2 (6 bases). The ends were cut back, 2 bases at V and 5 bases at J, with 10 bases in the middle. Germline lookup yields CDR1 MNHEY and CDR2 SVGEGT. This CDR3 region has 14 residues. CDR3 bases: TGTGCCAGCAGTTACCAGGGACTGAACAATGAGCAGTTCTTC. Encoded protein: CASSYQGLNNEQFF.

In regard to this clonotype: The junction and the germline gene differ at one end; a read error may be behind it. The V gene is TRBV29-1, the J gene TRBJ1-5, with TRBD1 matching over 10 bases. CDR3 size: 14 residues. Germline CDR1 and CDR2: SQVTM and ANQGSEA. The CDR3 DNA reads TGCAGCGTTGGACAGGGGGCTAGCGATCAGCCCCAGCATTTT. This codes for CSVGQGASDQPQHF.

This clonotype was seen at least ten times. This chain joins TRBV12-3 or TRBV12-4 and TRBJ2-2, with D perhaps matching TRBD1 or TRBD2 (5 bases each). The CDR3 covers 21 residues. V shed 3 bases and J shed 1 base, with 27 bases lying between them. The CDR3 loop reads CASSLMGSPGQITMNTGELFF. CDR3 nucleotide sequence: TGTGCCAGCAGTTTGATGGGGAGTCCAGGGCAAATAACGATGAACACCGGGGAGCTGTTTTTT.

This clonotype was seen many times. This chain connects TRBV2 to TRBJ2-1; TRBD2 matches 8 bases. In germline, CDR1 is SNHLY, CDR2 FYNNEI. The CDR3 totals 13 residues. V trimming: 6 bases; J trimming: 2 bases; junction bases outside the gene matches: 0. As DNA, the CDR3 is TGTGCCAGCAGGGGACTAGCCTACAATGAGCAGTTCTTC. It yields the protein CASRGLAYNEQFF. Complete variable domain (other parts from reference TRBV2 and TRBJ2-1): EPEVTQTPSHQVTQMGQEVILRCVPISNHLYFYWYRQILGQKVEFLVSFYNNEISEKSEIFDDQFSVERPDGSNFTLKIRSTKLEDSAMYFCASRGLAYNEQFFGPGTRLTVL.

This clonotype occurred many times. This chain connects TRBV11-2 to TRBJ1-4; tentative D call: TRBD1 (5 bases). CDR1 and CDR2 (germline): SGHAT, FQNNGV. The CDR3 has 11 amino acids. The germline V and J ends were trimmed by 8 bases and 8 bases, with 9 bases remaining between them. The CDR3 region has the DNA TGTGCCAGCGAAGCAGGGGAAAAACTGTTTTTT. This gives the protein CASEAGEKLFF.

This clonotype showed up many times. V and J are TRBV11-3 and TRBJ1-3; 7 nucleotides align to TRBD1. This CDR3 has 15 amino acids. Per germline, CDR1 SGHNT and CDR2 YENEEA. V lost 5 bases and J lost 3; bases outside the gene matches: 7. This chain's CDR3 is CASSNRGFFGNTIYF. The CDR3 nucleotides are TGTGCCAGCAGCAACAGGGGCTTTTTTGGAAACACCATATATTTT.

This clonotype has a count of ten or more. This sequence joins TRBV29-1 and TRBJ2-5; the D gene is possibly TRBD1 (5 bases). Looked up from germline, CDR1 is SQVTM and CDR2 is ANQGSEA. The CDR3 sequence is 13 residues long. The V end was cut by 1 base, the J end by 4 bases, with 10 bases between. CDR3 region: CSVEVGQGETQYF. DNA of the CDR3: TGCAGCGTTGAAGTAGGGCAGGGAGAGACCCAGTACTTC.

Ten or more counts support this clonotype. The chain has TRBV6-1 and TRBJ2-1; D remains ambiguous. Germline V gives CDR1 MNHNS, CDR2 SASEGT. The CDR3 length is 12 residues. V lost 7 bases, J lost 7 bases, and 11 bases lay in between. CDR3 amino acids: CASNLAGNEQFF. The CDR3 coding sequence is TGTGCCAGCAATTTAGCTGGGAATGAGCAGTTCTTC.

This clonotype showed up many times. The rearrangement joins TRBV7-8 to TRBJ1-2; no reliable D call. The CDR3 has 14 residues. Per the germline V gene, CDR1 is SGHVS and CDR2 is FQNEAQ. V lost 1 base to trimming and J lost 8 bases, with 14 bases between them. The CDR3 region has the DNA TGTGCCAGCAGCTTAGGGTTAGAGTCCCGGGGCTACACCTTC. It encodes CASSLGLESRGYTF.

This clonotype has ten or more counts. This chain links TRBV3-1 with TRBJ1-6; D is ambiguous. Between the trimmed V and J ends, which lost 3 bases and 10 bases, there was a span of 13 bases. Germline V gene lookup returns CDR1 LGHDT and CDR2 YNNKEL (reference sequence). The CDR3 length is 14 residues. CDR3 region: CASSHGPGFSPLHF. The DNA for the CDR3 is TGTGCCAGCAGCCATGGCCCCGGCTTCTCACCCCTCCACTTT.